This note documents a single T cell receptor beta chain sequence. This clonotype was seen more than once but under ten times. The clone's antigen remains unknown. The input lacks base qualities; no much larger clone sits a single base away. TCRdb records Illumina HiSeq 1500 as the sequencer. TCRdb cleaned the public reads at Q25 with fastp, built clones with MiXCR and kept in-frame beta chains. One record per CDR3 amino acid sequence lists the most common genes and DNA. The sample records around 100,000 distinct CDR3 sequences, over 30% of which are singletons. The ten largest clones capture 41% of the sample. This sample was taken from a study of T cell repertoires in cytomegalovirus infection (dated by TCRdb to 2018 to 2020). About the investigation overall: Alongside well-studied HLA-B-restricted epitopes, the peptide stimulations were aimed at recently identified HLA-C-restricted CMV epitopes, whose presentation resists viral immunomodulation. Because public TCR beta signatures pointed to carriage of CMV infection together with the matching HLA type, the HLA type of each donor mattered for the analysis. Study-wide conclusions, independent of this receptor: Carriers of CMV infection plus the relevant HLA type were discriminated by the cumulative frequency of public TCR beta family members in the study cohort and in an independent roughly 340-donor cohort. The ex vivo response was dominated by HLA-C-restricted CMV-specific TCR beta clonotypes, and the single most frequent clonotype in two of eight donors was supplied by these HLA-C-restricted clonotypes.

Reading the germline V gene gives CDR1 ENHRY and CDR2 SYGVKD. Inclusive of the bounding cysteine and phenylalanine, the CDR3 is 18 residues long. Solely the CDR3 DNA is kept, with 54 bases framed from the first base. At the junction V is shortened by 3 bases and J by 5 bases; bases outside the gene matches: 11. The treatment or condition label on this specimen signifies: in vitro stimulation with specific CMV peptide epitopes to enrich CMV-specific T cells. This clonotype was obtained from a human donor in good health (CMV status not recorded). Some clones in this sample may be carry-over from other donors' samples. This material consisted of CD8+ T cells from cultured PBMCs, taken from culture after CMV antigen stimulation. Recombination linked TRBV10-3 to TRBJ2-7, with 15 middle bases fitting TRBD2. The CDR3 amino acid sequence is: CAISDPDGLAGGINEQYF. The nucleotides are TGTGCCATCAGTGACCCGGACGGACTAGCGGGGGGGATCAACGAGCAGTACTTC.